This T cell receptor beta chain appears in the sequencing data of a study of human T cells and chemical hapten exposure. This clonotype was seen only a few times. Germline values: CDR1 MRHNA, CDR2 SNTAGT. The CDR3 is 13 amino acids. Trimming removed 0 bases from V and 13 bases from J; junction bases left unmatched: 6. Each CDR3 protein is one row after TCRdb ran MiXCR on the RACE reads. Here the sample spans under 200,000 distinct CDR3 sequences, around a quarter being singletons. Time point defined: patch test 3, about 24 weeks after DPC sensitization. Sample treatment: therapeutic diphenylcyclopropenone sensitization with weekly scalp DPC.

The receptor was isolated from a woman between 18 and 29 years old with alopecia areata. Some clones in this sample may be carry-over from other donors' samples. V is TRBV6-4 and J is TRBJ2-1, with 7 bases lining up with TRBD2. The sample here was whole blood, taken in connection with sensitization to the hapten diphenylcyclopropenone (DPC). In DNA form, the CDR3 reads TGTGCCAGCAGTGACTCGGAGCGGGGCGACCAGTTCTTC. As protein: CASSDSERGDQFF.